A single sample gave rise to the 9 T cell receptor beta chains below, sequenced in a study of T-cell reconstitution after alpha-beta-depleted transplantation in children. The library targeted TCRbeta and was prepared with unique molecular identifiers. TCRdb redid the calling of the PCR reads with MiXCR, one entry per CDR3 protein. The sample consists of around 90,000 distinct CDR3 sequences, roughly a sixth of them appearing once. The sequences come from PBMCs, mostly from graft donor cells, collected 180 days after TCRalphabeta/CD19-depleted stem cell transplant. Source of these receptors: a male patient between 2 and 15 years old who had a stem cell transplant for acute lymphoblastic leukemia, so the T cells may come from the graft donor.

This clonotype was counted between two and nine times. The chain joins TRBV5-1 to TRBJ1-5, with 8 positions matching TRBD1. CDR1 SGHRS and CDR2 YFSETQ come from the germline V gene. This CDR3 region has 14 residues. With V trimmed by 3 bases and J by 5 bases, 4 bases remained unmatched. For the CDR3, the DNA is TGCGCCAGCAGCTGGTCGGACAGGGATCAGCCCCAGCATTTT. This gives the protein CASSWSDRDQPQHF.

The chain employs TRBV10-3 and TRBJ2-6; possible D gene TRBD1, 5 bases. The CDR3 is 11 residues long. Trimming took 8 bases from V and 15 from J, leaving 14 bases between them. Germline CDR1 is ENHRY and CDR2 is SYGVKD. CDR3 residues: CAIENTGSLTF. The CDR3 bases are TGTGCCATCGAGAACACAGGTAGCCTGACTTTC.

CDR3 in amino acids: CASSPRQGGNTGELFF. The DNA for the CDR3 is TGCGCCAGCAGCCCTCGACAGGGTGGGAACACCGGGGAGCTGTTTTTT. The chain carries TRBV5-1 and TRBJ2-2; TRBD1 aligns across 7 bases. After removal of 4 bases from V and 1 base from J, the junction contained 7 bases not matched to a gene. Germline CDR1 reads SGHRS; CDR2 reads YFSETQ. This CDR3 region has 16 residues.

This clonotype came up a few times. V usage is TRBV28 and J usage is TRBJ1-4; D call uncertain. V was cut by 4 bases and J by 0 bases, with 6 bases left in between. The CDR3 contains 14 residues. Germline-derived CDR1 and CDR2 are MDHEN and SYDVKM. CDR3 residues: CASSWGATNEKLFF. CDR3 bases: TGTGCCAGCAGTTGGGGTGCAACTAATGAAAAACTGTTTTTT.

The chain has TRBV18 and TRBJ2-3; 7 bases fit TRBD2. From germline, CDR1 is KGHSH and CDR2 LQKENI. The CDR3 has 14 residues. V was pared by 2 bases and J by 2 bases, with 1 base of the junction left unmatched. The CDR3 nucleotides are TGTGCCAGCTCACCAGGGGACTACACAGATACGCAGTATTTT. It translates to CASSPGDYTDTQYF.

This clonotype was picked up a small number of times. V is TRBV15 and J is TRBJ2-3; D might be TRBD1 or TRBD2, each matching 5 bases. Germline V gene lookup returns CDR1 LNHNV and CDR2 YYDKDF (reference sequence). This CDR3 is 14 amino acids long. With 0 bases removed from V and 4 bases from J, the gap between germline ends came to 8 bases. The CDR3 bases are TGTGCCACCAGCAGAGAGGTGGGGGCAGATACGCAGTATTTT. Its translation: CATSREVGADTQYF.

The genes are TRBV7-9 and TRBJ2-1; D might be TRBD1 (6 bases). Trimming pared 3 bases from V and 3 bases from J, leaving 6 bases between. CDR1 is SEHNR, CDR2 FQNEAQ, per germline (reference sequence). This CDR3 is 13 amino acids long. The chain's CDR3 is CASSLDSYNEQFF. The CDR3 DNA sequence: TGTGCCAGCAGCTTGGACAGCTACAATGAGCAGTTCTTC. Variable domain in full (rest from reference TRBV7-9 and TRBJ2-1): DTGVSQNPRHKITKRGQNVTFRCDPISEHNRLYWYRQTLGQGPEFLTYFQNEAQLEKSRLLSDRFSAERPKGSFSTLEIQRTEQGDSAMYLCASSLDSYNEQFFGPGTRLTVL.

This rearrangement joins TRBV6-6 to TRBJ2-5; D not certain. V lost 4 bases to trimming and J lost 4 bases, with 7 bases between them. Germline CDR1 reads MNHNY; CDR2 reads SVGAGI (reference sequence). The CDR3 has 12 residues. CDR3 sequence: CASSSRVETQYF. The CDR3 DNA reads TGTGCCAGCAGTTCTAGGGTAGAGACCCAGTACTTC.

The chain carries TRBV4-3 and TRBJ1-1, with D possibly matching TRBD1 (6 bases). Trimming took off 1 base at V and 5 bases at J, with 11 bases between the two ends. The CDR3 length is 14 residues. From germline, CDR1 is LGHNA and CDR2 YSLEER. CDR3 bases: TGCGCCAGCAGCCAAGGAAGGGGGGGGACTGAAGCTTTCTTT. It yields the protein CASSQGRGGTEAFF.